Listed below are T cell receptor beta chains from one sample, sequenced in a study of blood T cells in healthy people across ages. MiXCR, applied by TCRdb to the 5' RACE reads, yields one record per CDR3 protein. The sample includes 750,000 to 950,000 distinct CDR3 sequences, around 25% of them seen just once. These same data were also listed under a study on T cells of mothers and their children.

The sequenced sample consisted of blood. These receptors were obtained from a boy younger than 18 in good health. Each CDR3 is given with its conserved first and last residue. The D gene is left open where the match is weak. Clone size is given for some rows only: seen once, a few or many times, or a class if the clone is expanded.

V: TRBV12-3/TRBV12-4; D: NA; size: NA; J: TRBJ1-6; CDR3: CASARWADANNSPLHF; DNA: TGTGCCAGCGCTAGGTGGGCAGACGCCAATAATTCACCCCTCCACTTT
V: TRBV28; D: NA; size: few; J: TRBJ2-7; CDR3: CASSSPGDRGYEQYF; DNA: TGTGCCAGCAGTTCCCCGGGAGACCGGGGCTACGAGCAGTACTTC
V: TRBV7-9; D: NA; size: NA; J: TRBJ1-1; CDR3: CASSPPWGGNTEAFF; DNA: TGTGCCAGCAGCCCCCCATGGGGGGGGAACACTGAAGCTTTCTTT
V: TRBV15; D: TRBD1; size: few; J: TRBJ1-2; CDR3: CATSGFTGVGNYGYTF; DNA: TGTGCCACCAGCGGATTCACAGGGGTCGGTAACTATGGCTACACCTTC
V: TRBV5-1; D: NA; size: few; J: TRBJ1-1; CDR3: CASSLWDENTEAFF; DNA: TGCGCCAGCAGCTTGTGGGACGAGAACACTGAAGCTTTCTTT
V: TRBV5-1; D: NA; size: NA; J: TRBJ2-1; CDR3: CASSLNVYSSYNEQFF; DNA: TGCGCCAGCAGCTTAAACGTATACTCTTCCTACAATGAGCAGTTCTTC
V: TRBV15; D: TRBD1; size: few; J: TRBJ2-5; CDR3: CATSGGQGPQETQYF; DNA: TGTGCCACCAGCGGGGGACAGGGACCTCAAGAGACCCAGTACTTC
V: TRBV28; D: TRBD1; size: NA; J: TRBJ2-5; CDR3: CASSSLLGQGGPYQETQYF; DNA: TGTGCCAGCAGTTCCCTCCTCGGACAGGGAGGCCCCTACCAAGAGACCCAGTACTTC
V: TRBV3-1; D: NA; size: few; J: TRBJ1-6; CDR3: CASSQSANNSPLHF; DNA: TGTGCCAGCAGCCAATCCGCAAATAATTCACCCCTCCACTTT
V: TRBV13; D: NA; size: few; J: TRBJ1-1; CDR3: CASSSTLEAFF; DNA: TGTGCCAGCAGCTCGACCCTCGAAGCTTTCTTT
V: TRBV30; D: NA; size: NA; J: TRBJ2-5; CDR3: CAWSLTGTEQYF; DNA: TGTGCCTGGAGTCTAACCGGGACGGAGCAGTACTTC
V: TRBV12-3/TRBV12-4; D: TRBD2; size: many; J: TRBJ2-3; CDR3: CASSPSSGGYTDTQYF; DNA: TGTGCCAGCAGCCCCAGTAGCGGGGGGTACACAGATACGCAGTATTTT
V: TRBV5-1; D: TRBD2; size: NA; J: TRBJ2-5; CDR3: CASSFLGGTETQYF; DNA: TGCGCCAGCAGCTTCCTCGGGGGGACGGAGACCCAGTACTTC
V: TRBV11-2; D: TRBD2; size: NA; J: TRBJ2-1; CDR3: CASSLAGTSGVNEQFF; DNA: TGTGCCAGCAGCTTAGCGGGGACTAGCGGTGTCAATGAGCAGTTCTTC
V: TRBV6-6; D: NA; size: few; J: TRBJ2-2; CDR3: CATRTAFTGELFF; DNA: TGTGCCACGCGGACAGCCTTCACCGGGGAGCTGTTTTTT
V: TRBV4-1; D: NA; size: few; J: TRBJ2-1; CDR3: CASSNPLSPGNEQFF; DNA: TGCGCCAGCAGCAACCCCCTCTCGCCGGGGAATGAGCAGTTCTTC
V: TRBV18; D: NA; size: NA; J: TRBJ2-7; CDR3: CASSPLTAPTTYEQYF; DNA: TGTGCCAGCTCACCGCTGACAGCCCCCACCACGTACGAGCAGTACTTC
V: TRBV5-1; D: TRBD1; size: NA; J: TRBJ1-2; CDR3: CASSDGTASYGYTF; DNA: TGCGCCAGCAGCGATGGGACAGCCAGCTATGGCTACACCTTC
V: TRBV19; D: NA; size: NA; J: TRBJ2-1; CDR3: CASSMVAGGHEQFF; DNA: TGTGCCAGTAGTATGGTGGCAGGGGGGCACGAGCAGTTCTTC
V: TRBV29-1; D: NA; size: few; J: TRBJ2-1; CDR3: CSVGIVDEQFF; DNA: TGCAGCGTTGGGATAGTTGATGAGCAGTTCTTC
V: TRBV24-1; D: TRBD1; size: NA; J: TRBJ2-5; CDR3: CATSERDSQETQYF; DNA: TGTGCCACCAGTGAGAGGGACAGCCAAGAGACCCAGTACTTC
V: TRBV5-1; D: TRBD2; size: NA; J: TRBJ2-1; CDR3: CASTPGLAGNNEQFF; DNA: TGCGCCAGCACCCCGGGACTAGCGGGGAACAATGAGCAGTTCTTC
V: TRBV5-1; D: NA; size: NA; J: TRBJ2-2; CDR3: CASSLERGALTGELFF; DNA: TGCGCCAGCAGCTTGGAACGAGGGGCTCTCACCGGGGAGCTGTTTTTT
V: TRBV20-1; D: NA; size: few; J: TRBJ2-5; CDR3: CSARRGGKTQYF; DNA: TGCAGTGCTAGAAGGGGGGGGAAGACCCAGTACTTC
V: TRBV5-1; D: TRBD1; size: NA; J: TRBJ2-2; CDR3: CASSPRGQGATGELFF; DNA: TGCGCCAGCAGCCCCCGAGGACAGGGGGCTACCGGGGAGCTGTTTTTT
V: TRBV5-1; D: NA; size: many; J: TRBJ1-4; CDR3: CASSLEGRNEKLFF; DNA: TGCGCCAGCAGCTTGGAGGGGAGGAATGAAAAACTGTTTTTT
V: TRBV6-1; D: NA; size: NA; J: TRBJ1-4; CDR3: CASSGGQGVEKLFF; DNA: TGTGCCAGCAGTGGGGGCCAGGGAGTTGAAAAACTGTTTTTT
V: TRBV19; D: TRBD1; size: few; J: TRBJ1-1; CDR3: CASRNTGGAEAFF; DNA: TGTGCCAGTAGAAACACAGGGGGCGCGGAAGCTTTCTTT
V: TRBV12-3/TRBV12-4; D: NA; size: NA; J: TRBJ1-1; CDR3: CASSSTDSNTEAFF; DNA: TGTGCCAGCAGCTCCACTGACTCGAACACTGAAGCTTTCTTT
V: TRBV12-3/TRBV12-4; D: NA; size: NA; J: TRBJ2-5; CDR3: CASSLGGIGSQETQYF; DNA: TGTGCCAGCAGTTTAGGGGGGATTGGTTCGCAAGAGACCCAGTACTTC
V: TRBV7-2; D: NA; size: NA; J: TRBJ2-1; CDR3: CASSLVNLWQFPQYEQFF; DNA: TGTGCCAGCAGCTTAGTAAATTTATGGCAGTTCCCCCAATATGAGCAGTTCTTC
V: TRBV5-1; D: TRBD2; size: NA; J: TRBJ2-3; CDR3: CASSLGASGRTSTDTQYF; DNA: TGCGCCAGCAGCTTGGGGGCTAGCGGTAGGACTAGCACAGATACGCAGTATTTT
V: TRBV6-1; D: NA; size: NA; J: TRBJ2-7; CDR3: CASSKRQEGIYEQYF; DNA: TGTGCCAGCAGTAAACGACAGGAGGGCATTTACGAGCAGTACTTC
V: TRBV29-1; D: NA; size: few; J: TRBJ2-7; CDR3: CSVGEEFHEQYF; DNA: TGCAGCGTTGGTGAAGAGTTCCACGAGCAGTACTTC
V: TRBV5-1; D: NA; size: NA; J: TRBJ1-4; CDR3: CANSSGRSTNEKLFF; DNA: TGCGCCAACAGCTCGGGACGGTCAACTAATGAAAAACTGTTTTTT
V: TRBV7-2; D: NA; size: few; J: TRBJ2-4; CDR3: CASSLAGAGVPVRTRNIQYF; DNA: TGTGCCAGCAGCTTAGCGGGCGCAGGGGTCCCCGTTAGGACCAGAAACATTCAGTACTTC
V: TRBV11-2; D: NA; size: many; J: TRBJ2-5; CDR3: CATRGAETQYF; DNA: TGTGCCACCCGTGGGGCAGAGACCCAGTACTTC
V: TRBV5-1; D: NA; size: few; J: TRBJ2-7; CDR3: CASSLGKPYEQYF; DNA: TGCGCCAGCAGCTTAGGAAAACCGTACGAGCAGTACTTC
V: TRBV11-2; D: TRBD2; size: NA; J: TRBJ2-7; CDR3: CASSLGTGDYAYEQYF; DNA: TGTGCCAGCAGCTTAGGGACCGGGGACTACGCCTACGAGCAGTACTTC
V: TRBV11-1; D: NA; size: NA; J: TRBJ2-7; CDR3: CASSLSRTEEQYF; DNA: TGTGCCAGCAGCTTATCCAGGACGGAGGAGCAGTACTTC
V: TRBV4-1; D: NA; size: NA; J: TRBJ2-3; CDR3: CASSQEGGPGVTDTQYF; DNA: TGCGCCAGCAGCCAAGAGGGCGGCCCAGGGGTAACGGATACGCAGTATTTT
V: TRBV7-3; D: NA; size: NA; J: TRBJ2-1; CDR3: CASSLTRDSYNEQFF; DNA: TGTGCCAGCAGCTTAACGAGGGATTCCTACAATGAGCAGTTCTTC
V: TRBV10-3; D: NA; size: NA; J: TRBJ2-5; CDR3: CAVGRQGSPETQYF; DNA: TGTGCCGTCGGTCGGCAGGGGAGCCCAGAGACCCAGTACTTC
V: TRBV28; D: TRBD2; size: NA; J: TRBJ2-7; CDR3: CASRTSGGHLPYEQYF; DNA: TGTGCCAGCCGGACTAGCGGGGGGCACCTCCCCTACGAGCAGTACTTC
V: TRBV7-9; D: NA; size: few; J: TRBJ1-1; CDR3: CASSSGQSFEAFF; DNA: TGTGCCAGCAGCTCGGGACAAAGTTTTGAAGCTTTCTTT
V: TRBV24-1; D: NA; size: NA; J: TRBJ2-1; CDR3: CATSAGGSYNEQFF; DNA: TGTGCCACCAGTGCTGGGGGGTCCTACAATGAGCAGTTCTTC
V: TRBV6-1; D: NA; size: few; J: TRBJ2-3; CDR3: CASSEAQGGSTDTQYF; DNA: TGTGCCAGCAGTGAAGCGCAAGGGGGGAGCACAGATACGCAGTATTTT
V: TRBV10-3; D: TRBD1; size: NA; J: TRBJ2-5; CDR3: CAISQTGSGETQYF; DNA: TGTGCCATCAGCCAGACAGGGTCAGGCGAGACCCAGTACTTC
V: TRBV28; D: NA; size: few; J: TRBJ1-1; CDR3: CATLGPALPNTEAFF; DNA: TGTGCCACCCTCGGGCCCGCTCTTCCGAACACTGAAGCTTTCTTT
V: TRBV2; D: TRBD1; size: few; J: TRBJ1-3; CDR3: CASGAQGDTIYF; DNA: TGTGCCAGCGGAGCACAGGGGGACACCATATATTTT
V: TRBV5-1; D: TRBD2; size: NA; J: TRBJ2-3; CDR3: CASSSTSGGLDFTDTQYF; DNA: TGCGCCAGCAGCTCAACTAGCGGGGGGTTAGATTTCACAGATACGCAGTATTTT
V: TRBV6-2/TRBV6-3; D: TRBD2; size: NA; J: TRBJ2-3; CDR3: CASSTSATSTDTQYF; DNA: TGTGCCAGCAGCACTAGCGCTACTAGCACAGATACGCAGTATTTT
V: TRBV2; D: NA; size: few; J: TRBJ2-1; CDR3: CASSESLARDDEQFF; DNA: TGTGCCAGCAGTGAAAGCCTGGCGCGCGATGATGAGCAGTTCTTC